These T cell receptor beta chains were read from a single sample in a study of STAT5B mutations in CD4+ large granular lymphocyte leukemia. The protocol was immunoSEQ multiplex PCR, while the TCRdb copy is restricted to in-frame clones and leaves out a portion. This table holds some 41,000 clones, 65% to 85% found once. Sequenced sample: CD4+ T cells from blood buffy coats. Source of these receptors: a human donor in good health. The CDR3 runs from the conserved cysteine through the conserved F or W. The D gene is left open where the match is weak. A row's size may be missing; if present it is once, few, many or a size class.

>TRBJ2-2|.|TRBV7-7|.|13
CASTQLNTGELFF
TGTGCCAGCACGCAACTAAACACCGGGGAGCTGTTTTTT
>TRBJ2-3|TRBD2|TRBV18|.|15
CASLPLAGAGDTQYF
TGTGCCAGCTTGCCCTTAGCGGGAGCAGGTGATACGCAGTATTTT
>TRBJ1-2|.|TRBV4-3|.|16
CASSQTTAVGNTGYTF
TGCGCCAGCAGCCAAACGACTGCCGTGGGAAATACTGGCTACACCTTC
>TRBJ2-1|.|TRBV25-1|once|17
CASSPNPGLVSYNEQFF
TGTGCCAGCAGCCCGAACCCAGGGTTGGTGTCCTACAATGAGCAGTTCTTC
>TRBJ1-5|.|TRBV4-2|few|15
CASSLEGDSNQPQHF
TGTGCCAGCAGCCTTGAGGGGGATAGCAATCAGCCCCAGCATTTT
>TRBJ2-2|TRBD2|TRBV5-4|.|19
CASSPGGTSGGAGTGELFF
TGTGCCAGCAGCCCAGGAGGGACTAGCGGGGGGGCTGGGACCGGGGAGCTGTTTTTT
>TRBJ1-5|.|TRBV19|.|15
CASSYGVLSNQPQHF
TGTGCCAGTAGTTACGGGGTTCTCAGCAATCAGCCCCAGCATTTT
>TRBJ2-2|.|TRBV18|.|17
CASSPPSTPPPGGELFF
TGTGCCAGCTCACCACCTTCTACGCCTCCTCCGGGCGGGGAGCTGTTTTTT
>TRBJ2-1|TRBD1|TRBV5-1|.|15
CASSLGSTGGNEQFF
TGCGCCAGCAGCTTGGGATCTACAGGGGGAAATGAGCAGTTCTTC
>TRBJ1-6|.|TRBV28|.|12
CASKLSGSPLHF
TGTGCCAGCAAACTCTCCGGCTCACCCCTCCACTTT
>TRBJ1-2|.|TRBV6-5|.|15
CASSYAVGGAYGYTF
TGTGCCAGCAGTTACGCCGTGGGGGGCGCGTATGGCTACACCTTC
>TRBJ1-3|.|TRBV30|.|14
CAWSAGTAFYTIYF
TGTGCCTGGAGTGCCGGGACGGCCTTCTACACCATATATTTT
>TRBJ1-2|TRBD1|TRBV19|.|11
CASSRQGGYTF
TGTGCCAGTAGTCGACAGGGAGGCTACACCTTC
>TRBJ2-5|.|TRBV5-1|.|13
CASSLMWGETQYF
TGCGCCAGCAGCTTGATGTGGGGGGAGACCCAGTACTTC
>TRBJ1-6|.|TRBV4-1|.|17
CASSQAGPTLDNSPLHF
TGCGCCAGCAGCCAAGCGGGGCCTACGCTAGATAATTCACCCCTCCACTTT
>TRBJ1-1|.|TRBV18|once|16
CASSPLAGDVNTEAFF
TGTGCCAGCTCACCGCTTGCAGGAGATGTGAACACTGAAGCTTTCTTT
>TRBJ2-6|.|TRBV28|.|15
CASSSDFSGANVLTF
TGTGCCAGCAGTTCGGACTTCTCTGGGGCCAACGTCCTGACTTTC
>TRBJ2-1|.|TRBV5-8|.|13
CASSNRVLDEQFF
TGTGCCAGCAGCAACAGGGTTCTCGATGAGCAGTTCTTC
>TRBJ1-1|TRBD1|TRBV28|.|15
CASSLFQGESTEAFF
TGTGCCAGCAGTTTATTCCAGGGGGAGAGCACTGAAGCTTTCTTT
>TRBJ2-7|.|TRBV30|.|12
CAWSASTYEQYF
TGTGCCTGGAGTGCTTCTACCTACGAGCAGTACTTC
>TRBJ1-2|.|TRBV6-1|.|15
CASSETPPDGYGYTF
TGTGCCAGCAGTGAAACCCCCCCAGACGGCTATGGCTACACCTTC
>TRBJ2-1|.|TRBV9|.|15
CASTRDAYRVNEQFF
TGTGCCAGCACCCGCGACGCCTACAGGGTTAATGAGCAGTTCTTC
>TRBJ2-7|TRBD2|TRBV28|.|15
CASNLAGGLTYEQYF
TGTGCCAGCAATCTAGCGGGGGGGCTCACCTACGAGCAGTACTTC
>TRBJ2-1|TRBD1|TRBV10-3|.|12
CAIRDRAHEQFF
TGTGCCATCAGGGACAGGGCCCATGAGCAGTTCTTC